These 9 T cell receptor beta chains were sequenced from one sample in a study of somatic mutations in cytotoxic T cells in rheumatoid arthritis. This table comes from immunoSEQ multiplex PCR, and its TCRdb copy is limited to in-frame clones, with some not included. Found here are several thousand clones, under 75% of them singletons; the top ten hold 35%. The material sequenced was CD8+ T cells sorted from blood. These receptors all come from a woman aged 45-60 years in good health.

The rearrangement links TRBV5-1 to TRBJ1-1; TRBD1 matches 8 bases. Germline loops: CDR1 SGHRS, CDR2 YFSETQ. The CDR3 length is 14 residues. J was trimmed by 2 bases and V by 6 bases; bases with no gene match: 6. The CDR3 reads CASTGGLGNTEAFF. The CDR3 nucleotides are TGCGCCAGCACAGGGGGCTTGGGAAACACTGAAGCTTTCTTT.

The genes are TRBV2 and TRBJ2-1; 7 positions agree with TRBD2. The germline CDR1 and CDR2 sequences are SNHLY and FYNNEI. This CDR3 region has 12 residues. With 7 bases clipped from V and 8 bases from J, the junction kept 5 bases outside the gene matches. In DNA, the CDR3 is TGTGCCAGCAATTTCCGGGGGGATGAGCAGTTCTTC. This gives the protein CASNFRGDEQFF. Based on the CDR3 plus reference TRBV2 and TRBJ2-1, the full variable domain is EPEVTQTPSHQVTQMGQEVILRCVPISNHLYFYWYRQILGQKVEFLVSFYNNEISEKSEIFDDQFSVERPDGSNFTLKIRSTKLEDSAMYFCASNFRGDEQFFGPGTRLTVL.

Relative to its sample, this clone is medium-sized. The rearrangement links TRBV4-2 to TRBJ1-1, with unresolved D. Germline V gives CDR1 LGHNA, CDR2 YNFKEQ. With 4 bases removed from V and 11 bases from J, the gap between germline ends came to 17 bases. This CDR3 spans 13 amino acids. CDR3 sequence reads: CASSPREAGEAFF. CDR3 nucleotide sequence: TGTGCCAGCAGCCCGCGGGAGGCTGGCGAGGCTTTCTTT.

The V call is TRBV27, the J call TRBJ2-7; D remains ambiguous. CDR1 and CDR2 (germline): MNHEY, SMNVEV (reference sequence). This CDR3 is 13 amino acids long. V lost 2 bases and J 2 bases, leaving 7 bases between the germline ends. In DNA form, the CDR3 reads TGTGCCAGCAGTTTAGCACAAACCTACGAGCAGTACTTC. Translating it yields CASSLAQTYEQYF.

For this clone: This specimen includes other DNA sequences encoding the same CDR3. This chain uses TRBV28 with TRBJ1-5, with D possibly being TRBD1 (6 bases). Trimming removed 1 base at V and 7 bases at J, with 11 bases between. The CDR3 spans 14 residues. Germline CDR1 and CDR2: MDHEN and SYDVKM. CDR3 nucleotides: TGTGCCAGCAGTTTATTAACAGGGTGGCAGCCCCAGCATTTT. Translation gives CASSLLTGWQPQHF.

This clone is large by share. This chain joins TRBV11-2 and TRBJ2-1; the D gene is possibly TRBD1 (6 bases). Trimming removed 3 bases from V and 0 bases from J, with 9 bases in between. This CDR3 has 15 amino acids. Germline V CDR1 and CDR2: SGHAT, FQNNGV. CDR3 in DNA: TGTGCCAGCAGCTTTCAGGGGAGCTCCTACAATGAGCAGTTCTTC. It encodes CASSFQGSSYNEQFF.

This clone has only a few counts. This chain uses TRBV18 with TRBJ1-1; 7 nucleotides agree with TRBD1. The CDR3 consists of 14 residues. With V trimmed by 4 bases and J by 9 bases, 11 bases remained unmatched. CDR1 is KGHSH, CDR2 LQKENI, per germline. The CDR3 sequence is CASSRVPPGQKAFF. DNA of the CDR3: TGTGCCAGCTCACGAGTACCGCCGGGACAGAAAGCTTTCTTT.

The chain recombines TRBV11-2 with TRBJ2-5, with a possible D match to TRBD1 (6 bases). The CDR3 sequence is 16 residues long. Germline loops: CDR1 SGHAT, CDR2 FQNNGV. Trimming removed 5 bases from V and 1 base from J, with 17 bases in between. The CDR3 coding sequence is TGTGCCAGCAGCCCGCGCCTTAAGGACAGCCAAGAGACCCAGTACTTC. Translated, it gives CASSPRLKDSQETQYF.

This rearrangement joins TRBV4-1 to TRBJ1-2, with TRBD1 as a possible D gene (6 bases). Trimming removed 3 bases from V and 6 bases from J, with 20 bases in between. Germline CDR1 MGHRA, CDR2 YSYEKL. The CDR3 has 16 amino acids. DNA for the CDR3: TGCGCCAGCAGCCAGACGGGACAAGCCTCCGGACATGGCTACACCTTC. It encodes CASSQTGQASGHGYTF.